Below, 17 T cell receptor beta chains from the same sample are listed, as sequenced in a study of shared clonotypes between healthy human individuals. Naive CD8 cells lacked CD45RO, underwent positive selection for CCR7 and left out terminally differentiated effector memory CD45RA+ cells. The assay was immunoSEQ multiplex PCR, and TCRdb's table has in-frame clones only and misses some. The sample carries some 2,000,000 clones, roughly 94% recorded once. The specimen sequenced was naive CD8+ T cells sorted from blood. The receptor set was obtained from a man between 18 and 29 years old in good health.

The gene calls are TRBV19 and TRBJ2-2, with a weak D call TRBD1 (5 bases). CDR3 length equals 14 residues. Per germline, CDR1 LNHDA and CDR2 SQIVND (reference sequence). V was pared by 7 bases and J by 1 base, with 10 bases between. The CDR3 DNA sequence: TGTGCCAGTAATAACAGGATGAACACCGGGGAGCTGTTTTTT. It yields the protein CASNNRMNTGELFF.

The rearrangement joins TRBV9 to TRBJ2-7; D is possibly TRBD2 (5 bases). The CDR3 length is 12 residues. Germline V CDR1 and CDR2: SGDLS, YYNGEE. With 3 bases removed from V and 6 bases from J, the gap between germline ends came to 10 bases. The CDR3 protein is CASSGTGTEQYF. In DNA, the CDR3 is TGTGCCAGCAGCGGCACGGGAACCGAGCAGTACTTC.

The chain carries TRBV15 and TRBJ1-2; D may be TRBD1 (5 bases). The CDR3 totals 15 residues. Germline loops: CDR1 LNHNV, CDR2 YYDKDF (reference sequence). V lost 0 bases and J 4 bases, leaving 12 bases between the germline ends. Written as DNA, the CDR3 is TGTGCCACCAGCAGAGATCGAGGGGCGGGCTATGGCTACACCTTC. Protein sequence: CATSRDRGAGYGYTF.

J is TRBJ1-1 and V is TRBV10-3, with D unclear. This CDR3 is built from 13 residues. The germline V and J ends were trimmed by 4 bases and 1 base, with 7 bases remaining between them. The germline CDR1 and CDR2 sequences are ENHRY and SYGVKD. CDR3 region: CAISVAGNTEAFF. The CDR3 coding sequence is TGTGCCATCAGTGTGGCAGGGAACACTGAAGCTTTCTTT.

Worth noting for this clone: The junction shows a germline mismatch at one end, possibly a read error. J is TRBJ2-7 and V is TRBV29-1, with TRBD2 identical over 7 bases. This CDR3 contains 14 residues. Germline V gene sequence: CDR1 SQVTM, CDR2 ANQGSEA. The CDR3 is CSVEVLAGPYGQYF. In DNA, the CDR3 is TGCAGCGTTGAGGTCTTAGCGGGCCCCTACGGGCAGTACTTC.

Comments on this clone: The same CDR3 also results from other DNA sequences found in this sample. This chain links TRBV27 with TRBJ2-7, with 10 nucleotides matching TRBD1. The CDR3 length is 14 residues. The trim removed 6 bases at V and 5 bases at J, leaving 7 bases unmatched. CDR1 is MNHEY and CDR2 is SMNVEV in the germline V gene (reference sequence). CDR3 coding DNA: TGTGCCAGCAGCCTCAGACAGGGGGCGAACGAGCAGTACTTC. Its protein product is CASSLRQGANEQYF.

The rearrangement joins TRBV9 to TRBJ2-5; weak D call: TRBD1 (6 bases). This CDR3 is 15 amino acids long. Trimming pared 3 bases from V and 5 bases from J, leaving 17 bases between. CDR1 and CDR2 (germline): SGDLS, YYNGEE. CDR3 coding DNA: TGTGCCAGCAGCGCTGGGGGCCCCCCGAGGGAGACCCAGTACTTC. Encoded protein: CASSAGGPPRETQYF.

The chain recombines TRBV7-9 with TRBJ2-7; TRBD1 might be the D (6 bases). The CDR3 is 14 amino acids. The V end lost 6 bases, the J end lost 3 bases, and 15 bases lay between the germline ends. The germline gives CDR1 SEHNR, CDR2 FQNEAQ (reference sequence). The CDR3 protein is CASSTWTEDYEQYF. CDR3 coding DNA: TGTGCCAGCAGTACCTGGACAGAAGACTACGAGCAGTACTTC.

The CDR3 is CASSADGLVETQYF. The CDR3 bases are TGTGCCAGCAGCGCGGATGGGCTAGTTGAGACCCAGTACTTC. This rearrangement joins TRBV9 to TRBJ2-5; D is undetermined. V gave up 3 bases and J gave up 5 bases, with 14 bases separating them. The CDR3 length is 14 residues. Germline CDR1 and CDR2: SGDLS and YYNGEE.

V and J are TRBV2 and TRBJ2-7; TRBD1 aligns across 7 bases. In germline, CDR1 is SNHLY, CDR2 FYNNEI. CDR3 size: 14 residues. V shed 5 bases and J 3 bases; nucleotides not matched to a gene: 7. The CDR3 DNA follows: TGTGCCAGCAGTATGCCAGGGGGTTTCTACGAGCAGTACTTC. Translated: CASSMPGGFYEQYF.

The V and J genes are TRBV27 and TRBJ2-5; the match to TRBD1 covers 8 bases. The CDR3 length is 16 residues. The junction had 8 bases not matched to a gene; V was cut back by 4 bases and J by 1 base. Looked up from germline, CDR1 is MNHEY and CDR2 is SMNVEV (reference sequence). CDR3 protein: CASSSVPGTGQETQYF. CDR3 bases: TGTGCCAGCAGTTCCGTCCCCGGGACAGGCCAAGAGACCCAGTACTTC.

This clone was seen once. The chain carries TRBV27 and TRBJ2-3; 10 bases are shared with TRBD2. This CDR3 comprises 16 residues. In germline, CDR1 is MNHEY, CDR2 SMNVEV (reference sequence). The V segment lost 6 bases and the J segment 4 bases; nucleotides outside the gene matches: 10. The CDR3 reads CASSQTPGLASDTQYF. CDR3 sequence (DNA): TGTGCCAGCAGCCAGACACCGGGACTAGCGTCAGATACGCAGTATTTT.

CDR3 nucleotides: TGTGCCAGCAGCTTAGAAAGCGTCTCGGCAGGGGATACGCAGTATTTT. Its protein product is CASSLESVSAGDTQYF. The V and J genes are TRBV7-9 and TRBJ2-3, with D perhaps matching TRBD1 (5 bases). Germline CDR1 is SEHNR and CDR2 is FQNEAQ (reference sequence). The CDR3 length is 16 residues. The V and J ends lost 1 base and 6 bases respectively, with 17 bases between them.

J is TRBJ1-2 and V is TRBV27; D gene unclear. Trimming removed 7 bases from V and 2 bases from J, with 14 bases in between. CDR3 size: 14 residues. Germline V lookup: CDR1 MNHEY, CDR2 SMNVEV (reference sequence). This chain's CDR3 is CASTPHVGNYGYTF. For the CDR3, the DNA is TGTGCCAGCACTCCCCATGTGGGGAACTATGGCTACACCTTC.

This clone was seen once. This chain connects TRBV28 to TRBJ1-1; D is unclear. CDR1 and CDR2 (germline): MDHEN, SYDVKM. The ends were cut back, 6 bases at V and 0 bases at J, with 17 bases in the middle. The CDR3 is 16 amino acids. The CDR3 bases are TGTGCCAGCAGCCCCGTGATGGAGTCAGTGAACACTGAAGCTTTCTTT. Encoded protein: CASSPVMESVNTEAFF.

V usage is TRBV7-2 and J usage is TRBJ2-7; possible D gene TRBD2, 5 bases. The V end was cut by 1 base, the J end by 4 bases, with 20 bases between. This CDR3 has 17 residues. The germline CDR1 and CDR2 sequences are SGHTA and FQGNSA. The DNA for the CDR3 is TGTGCCAGCAGCTTAGTGGAGAGGGCCTTCGAGGGTTACGAGCAGTACTTC. Its protein product is CASSLVERAFEGYEQYF. Full variable domain (missing parts from reference TRBV7-2 and TRBJ2-7): GAGVSQSPSNKVTEKGKDVELRCDPISGHTALYWYRQSLGQGLEFLIYFQGNSAPDKSGLPSDRFSAERTGGSVSTLTIQRTQQEDSAVYLCASSLVERAFEGYEQYFGPGTRLTVT.

The V call is TRBV7-8, the J call TRBJ2-7; D possibly corresponds to TRBD1 (6 bases). Per germline, CDR1 SGHVS and CDR2 FQNEAQ. The CDR3 is 14 residues long. Trimming left V 0 bases short and J 5 bases short, with 11 bases between. The CDR3 DNA follows: TGTGCCAGCAGCTTAGCGACAGGCCCGCACGAGCAGTACTTC. It translates to CASSLATGPHEQYF.